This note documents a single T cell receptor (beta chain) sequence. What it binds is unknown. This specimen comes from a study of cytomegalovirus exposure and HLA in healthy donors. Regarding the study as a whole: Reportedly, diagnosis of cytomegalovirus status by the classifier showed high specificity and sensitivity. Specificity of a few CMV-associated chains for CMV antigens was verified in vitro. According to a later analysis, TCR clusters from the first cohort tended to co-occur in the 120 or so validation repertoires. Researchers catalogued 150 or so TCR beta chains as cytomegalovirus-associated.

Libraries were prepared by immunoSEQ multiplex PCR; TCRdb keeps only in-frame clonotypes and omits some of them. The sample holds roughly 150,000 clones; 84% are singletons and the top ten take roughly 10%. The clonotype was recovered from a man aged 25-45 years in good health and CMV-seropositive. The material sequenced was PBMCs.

The CDR3 sequence: CASSGQITGDQPQHF. DNA of the CDR3: TGTGCCAGTAGTGGACAAATTACAGGGGATCAGCCCCAGCATTTT. This chain uses TRBV19 with TRBJ1-5, with TRBD1 identical over 7 bases. The V gene end was trimmed by 5 bases and the J gene end by 5 bases; junction bases not matched to a gene: 9. The CDR3 runs 15 residues. The germline V gene encodes CDR1 LNHDA and CDR2 SQIVND (reference sequence).